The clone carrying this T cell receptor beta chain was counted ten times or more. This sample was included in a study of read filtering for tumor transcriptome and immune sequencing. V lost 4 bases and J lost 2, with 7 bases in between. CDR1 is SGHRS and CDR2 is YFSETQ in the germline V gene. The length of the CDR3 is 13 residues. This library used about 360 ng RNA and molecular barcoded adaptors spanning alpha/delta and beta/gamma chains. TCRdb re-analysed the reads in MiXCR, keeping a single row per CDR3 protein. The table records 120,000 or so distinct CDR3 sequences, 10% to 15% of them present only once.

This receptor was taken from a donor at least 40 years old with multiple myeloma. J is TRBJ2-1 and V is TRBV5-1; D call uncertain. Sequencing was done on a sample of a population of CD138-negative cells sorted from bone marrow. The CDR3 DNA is TGCGCCAGCAGCCGTGATACCTACAATGAGCAGTTCTTC. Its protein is CASSRDTYNEQFF.